The TCR beta chain under discussion was sequenced for a study of T cell responses to AZD1222 COVID-19 vaccine. TCRdb's table, derived via immunoSEQ multiplex PCR, lists solely in-frame clones and lacks some. Found here are about 120,000 clones, about 85% of them singletons; the top ten hold around 1.5%. The V gene's germline CDR1 is LNHNV and CDR2 YYDKDF (reference sequence). This CDR3 region has 12 residues. Trimming cost V 5 bases and J 5 bases, with 9 bases left between them. The TCR comes from an adult in good health. The chain employs TRBV15 and TRBJ1-1, with TRBD1 as a possible D gene (6 bases). This sample comprised peripheral blood, obtained on day 0 of AZD1222 vaccination. CDR3 region: CATSPQGTEAFF. The CDR3 nucleotides are TGTGCCACCAGCCCTCAGGGGACTGAAGCTTTCTTT.